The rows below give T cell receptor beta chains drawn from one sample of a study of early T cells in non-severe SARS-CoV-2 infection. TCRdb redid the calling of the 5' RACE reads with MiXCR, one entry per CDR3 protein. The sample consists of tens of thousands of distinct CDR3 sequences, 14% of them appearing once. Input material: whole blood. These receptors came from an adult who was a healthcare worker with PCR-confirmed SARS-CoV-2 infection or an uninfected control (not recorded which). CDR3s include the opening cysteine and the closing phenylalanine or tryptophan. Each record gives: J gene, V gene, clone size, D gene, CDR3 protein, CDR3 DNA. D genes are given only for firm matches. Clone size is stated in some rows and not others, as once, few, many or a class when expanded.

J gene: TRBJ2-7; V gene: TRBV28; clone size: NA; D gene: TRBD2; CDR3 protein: CASRHLAGGPSYEQYF; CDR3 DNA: TGTGCCAGCAGACACCTTGCGGGGGGCCCCTCCTACGAGCAGTACTTC
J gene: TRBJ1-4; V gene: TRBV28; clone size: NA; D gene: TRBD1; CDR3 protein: CASSQDGTANEKLFF; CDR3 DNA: TGTGCCAGCAGCCAGGACGGGACAGCTAATGAAAAACTGTTTTTT
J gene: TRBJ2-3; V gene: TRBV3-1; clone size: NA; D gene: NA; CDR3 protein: CASSQVRDTQYF; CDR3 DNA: TGTGCCAGCAGCCAAGTCCGGGATACGCAGTATTTT
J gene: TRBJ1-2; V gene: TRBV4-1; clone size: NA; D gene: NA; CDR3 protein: CASSQVPEGLRYTF; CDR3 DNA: TGCGCCAGCAGCCAAGTCCCCGAGGGCTTAAGATACACCTTC
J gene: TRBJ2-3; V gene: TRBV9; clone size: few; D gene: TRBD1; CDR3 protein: CASSVATQGAVQDTQYF; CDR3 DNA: TGTGCCAGCAGCGTAGCTACTCAGGGGGCGGTACAAGATACGCAGTATTTT
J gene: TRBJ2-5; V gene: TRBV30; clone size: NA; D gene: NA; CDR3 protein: CAWSQASRDSETRYF; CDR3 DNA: TGTGCCTGGAGTCAAGCGAGCAGAGATTCAGAGACCCGGTACTTC
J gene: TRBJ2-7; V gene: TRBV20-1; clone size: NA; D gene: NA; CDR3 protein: CSASGQTYEQYF; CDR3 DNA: TGCAGTGCTAGTGGACAGACCTACGAGCAGTACTTC
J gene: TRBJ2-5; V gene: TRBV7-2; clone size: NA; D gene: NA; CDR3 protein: CASSLISASQETQYF; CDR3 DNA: TGTGCCAGCAGCCTTATTAGCGCCAGCCAAGAGACCCAGTACTTC
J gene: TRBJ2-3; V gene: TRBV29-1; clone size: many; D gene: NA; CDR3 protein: CSVVRILTDTQYF; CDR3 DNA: TGCAGCGTTGTCAGGATCTTGACAGATACGCAGTATTTT
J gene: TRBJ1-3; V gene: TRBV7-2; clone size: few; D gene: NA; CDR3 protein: CASSQGSSGNTIYF; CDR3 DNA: TGTGCCAGCAGCCAGGGAAGCTCTGGAAACACCATATATTTT
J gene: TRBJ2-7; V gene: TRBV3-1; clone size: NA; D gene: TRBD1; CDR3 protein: CASSDTGTASSYEQYF; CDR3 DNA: TGTGCCAGCAGTGACACCGGGACAGCGAGCTCCTACGAGCAGTACTTC
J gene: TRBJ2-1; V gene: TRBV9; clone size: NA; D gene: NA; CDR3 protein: CASTQGRYNEQFF; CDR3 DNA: TGTGCCAGCACGCAGGGGCGGTACAATGAGCAGTTCTTC
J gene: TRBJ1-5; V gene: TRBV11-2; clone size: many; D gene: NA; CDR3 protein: CASSLEGARNQPQHF; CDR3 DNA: TGTGCCAGCAGCTTAGAAGGGGCCAGGAATCAGCCCCAGCATTTT
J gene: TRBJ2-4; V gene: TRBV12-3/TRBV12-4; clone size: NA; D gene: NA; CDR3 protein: CASSEGNRIAKNIQYF; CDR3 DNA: TGTGCCAGCAGTGAGGGGAACAGAATAGCCAAAAACATTCAGTACTTC
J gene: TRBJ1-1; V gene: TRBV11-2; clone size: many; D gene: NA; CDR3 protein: CASSPVSTTEAFF; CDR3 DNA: TGTGCCAGCAGCCCGGTCTCAACCACTGAAGCTTTCTTT
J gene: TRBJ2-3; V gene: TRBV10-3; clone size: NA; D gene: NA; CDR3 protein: CAISELPRTDTQYF; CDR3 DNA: TGTGCCATCAGTGAACTTCCCCGCACAGATACGCAGTATTTT
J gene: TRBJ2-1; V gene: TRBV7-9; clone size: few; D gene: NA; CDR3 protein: CASSNAGRNEQFF; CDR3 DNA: TGTGCCAGCAGCAACGCGGGTCGGAATGAGCAGTTCTTC
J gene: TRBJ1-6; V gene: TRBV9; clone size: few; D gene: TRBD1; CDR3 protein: CASSDGTGDYNSPLHF; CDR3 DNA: TGTGCCAGCAGCGATGGGACAGGGGATTATAATTCACCCCTCCACTTT
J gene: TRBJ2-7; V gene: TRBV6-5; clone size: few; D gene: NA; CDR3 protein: CASSIGEGSEQYF; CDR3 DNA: TGTGCCAGCTCAATCGGAGAGGGTAGCGAGCAGTACTTC
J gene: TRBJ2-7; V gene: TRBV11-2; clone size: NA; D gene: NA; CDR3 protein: CASSTRATHYEQYF; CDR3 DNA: TGTGCCAGCAGCACTCGGGCGACCCACTACGAGCAGTACTTC
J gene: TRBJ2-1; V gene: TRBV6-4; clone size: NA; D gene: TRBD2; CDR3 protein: CASSDSSGVGNEQFF; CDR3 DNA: TGTGCCAGCAGTGACTCAAGCGGGGTCGGCAATGAGCAGTTCTTC
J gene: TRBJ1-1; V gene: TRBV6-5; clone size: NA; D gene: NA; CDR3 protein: CASSYLPPGPEAFF; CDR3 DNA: TGTGCCAGCAGTTACCTCCCGCCGGGCCCTGAAGCTTTCTTT
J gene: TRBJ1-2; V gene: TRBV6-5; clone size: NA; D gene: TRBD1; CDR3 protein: CASSYGQGGYGYTF; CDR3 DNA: TGTGCCAGCAGTTATGGGCAGGGGGGCTATGGCTACACCTTC
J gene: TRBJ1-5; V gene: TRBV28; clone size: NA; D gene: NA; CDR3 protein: CASSRIQSNQPQHF; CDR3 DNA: TGTGCCAGCAGCCGTATACAAAGCAATCAGCCCCAGCATTTT
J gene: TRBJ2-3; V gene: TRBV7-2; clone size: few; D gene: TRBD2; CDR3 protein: CASSSRGLAGDPTDTQYF; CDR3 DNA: TGTGCCAGCAGCTCCAGGGGACTAGCGGGGGACCCCACAGATACGCAGTATTTT
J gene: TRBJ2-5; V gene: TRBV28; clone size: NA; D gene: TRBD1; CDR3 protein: CASSLGTEETQYF; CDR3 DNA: TGTGCCAGCAGTTTGGGGACAGAAGAGACCCAGTACTTC
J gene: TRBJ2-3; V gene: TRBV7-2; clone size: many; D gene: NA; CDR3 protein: CASSLQGGDPPDTQYF; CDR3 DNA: TGTGCCAGCAGCTTACAGGGCGGTGATCCTCCGGATACGCAGTATTTT
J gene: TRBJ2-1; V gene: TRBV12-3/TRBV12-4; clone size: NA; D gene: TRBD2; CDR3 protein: CASSERGRYNEQFF; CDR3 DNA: TGTGCCAGCAGCGAGCGGGGCCGTTACAATGAGCAGTTCTTC